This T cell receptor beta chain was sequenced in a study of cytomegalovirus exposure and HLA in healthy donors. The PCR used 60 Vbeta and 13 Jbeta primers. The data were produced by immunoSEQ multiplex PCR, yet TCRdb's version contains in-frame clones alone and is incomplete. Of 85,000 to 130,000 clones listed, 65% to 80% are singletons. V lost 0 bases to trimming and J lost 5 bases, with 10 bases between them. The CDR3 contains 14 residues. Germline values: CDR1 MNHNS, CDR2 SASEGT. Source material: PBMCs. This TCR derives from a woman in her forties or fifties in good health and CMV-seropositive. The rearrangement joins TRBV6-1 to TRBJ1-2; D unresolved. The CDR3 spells CASSEAGGSYGYTF. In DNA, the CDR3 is TGTGCCAGCAGTGAAGCAGGAGGGTCATATGGCTACACCTTC.